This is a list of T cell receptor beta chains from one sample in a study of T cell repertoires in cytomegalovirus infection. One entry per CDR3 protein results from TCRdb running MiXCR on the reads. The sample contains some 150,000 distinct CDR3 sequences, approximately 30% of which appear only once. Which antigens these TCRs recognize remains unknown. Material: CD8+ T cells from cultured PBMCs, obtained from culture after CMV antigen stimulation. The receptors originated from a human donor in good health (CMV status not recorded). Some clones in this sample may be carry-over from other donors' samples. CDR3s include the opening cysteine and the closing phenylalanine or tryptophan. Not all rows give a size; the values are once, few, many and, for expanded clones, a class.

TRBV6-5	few	CASSYSSAGGLYNEQFF
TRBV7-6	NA	CASSFSQGDTEAFF
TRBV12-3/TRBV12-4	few	CASSLGLPANTGELFF
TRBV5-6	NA	CASSLFGGEQYF
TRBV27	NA	CASSLSSGDKSYEQYF
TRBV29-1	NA	CSADEAFF
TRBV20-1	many	CSASSLTPKRGGQETQYF
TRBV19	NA	CASSMVEETQYF
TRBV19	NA	CASSMQGPYNEQFF
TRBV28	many	CASSLVQLMNTEAFF
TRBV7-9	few	CASSFNGGSETQYF
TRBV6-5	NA	CASRLETGEQYF
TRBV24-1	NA	CATSASGVAYNEQFF
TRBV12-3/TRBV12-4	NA	CASSLAGIQETQYF
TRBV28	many	CASSSRREISSPLHF
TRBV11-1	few	CASSSPPGNNEQFF
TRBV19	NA	CASRGGGTNQPQHF
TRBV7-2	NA	CTSSLGRDEQYF
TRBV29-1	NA	CSVGATGELFF
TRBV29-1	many	CSVLTGESIQYF
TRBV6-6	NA	CASSYIRDGQETQYF
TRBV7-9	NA	CASSFETDQETQYF
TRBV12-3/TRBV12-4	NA	CASSLPDRATDTQYF
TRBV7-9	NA	CASSLALQETQYF
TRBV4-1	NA	CASSQEPRVANEKLFF
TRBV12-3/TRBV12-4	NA	CASSWGLAIYEQYF
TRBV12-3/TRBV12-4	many	CASSPTSGGASSTDTQYF
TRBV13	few	CASSSRTGWNEKLFF
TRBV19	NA	CASSNSGGVNTEAFF
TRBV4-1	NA	CASRASGGAAYNEQFF
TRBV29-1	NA	CSVERGERVTGEQYF
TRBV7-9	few	CASQARAGSHEQFF
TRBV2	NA	CASSGLAGDAETQYF
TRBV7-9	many	CASSQPGSEAFF
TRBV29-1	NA	CSVGDTANYGYTF
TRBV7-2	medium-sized	CASSQLAGTQETQYF
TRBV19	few	CASSTHGLADYEQYF
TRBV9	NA	CASSPSAYPYEQYF
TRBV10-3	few	CAISDPGLNTEAFF
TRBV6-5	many	CASSYSEGSHQPQHF
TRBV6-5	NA	CASSRGGMNTDTQYF
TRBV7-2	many	CASSSLAGGPRNEQYF
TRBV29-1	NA	CSVDWAIGYGYTF
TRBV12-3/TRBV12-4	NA	CASSLSLNQPQHF
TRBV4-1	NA	CASSQLRGVQLFF
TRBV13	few	CASSRGAGLFYGYTF
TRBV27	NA	CASSSLGGTKFYEQYF
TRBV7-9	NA	CASSNRNQNTGELFF
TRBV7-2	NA	CASSPLIENTEAFF
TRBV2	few	CASSTGSTEAFF
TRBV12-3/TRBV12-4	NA	CAIQTPRWDYGYTF